The source of this T cell receptor beta chain is a study of early T cells in non-severe SARS-CoV-2 infection. Study information: The sequenced material was bulk RNA from unsorted whole blood, and its chains were unpaired.

This clonotype was observed many times. This CDR3 comprises 14 residues. Deletions cut 5 bases from V and 2 bases from J, with 12 bases between. Germline CDR1 and CDR2: SGHVS and FQNEAQ. Attached unique molecular identifiers marked individual cDNA molecules. TCRdb redid the calling of the 5' RACE reads with MiXCR, one entry per CDR3 protein. This sample carries 50,000 to 60,000 distinct CDR3 sequences, 6.6% of them seen once, and the ten largest clones take around 5%. J is TRBJ1-1 and V is TRBV7-8; D is uncertain. This specimen was whole blood, taken at baseline. The receptor was isolated from an adult who was a healthcare worker with PCR-confirmed SARS-CoV-2 infection or an uninfected control (not recorded which). CDR3 bases: TGTGCCAGCAGCGTGGGCGGGATCAACACTGAAGCTTTCTTT. It specifies CASSVGGINTEAFF.